These 21 T cell receptor beta chains were all obtained from the same sample, sequenced in a study of OX40 agonist ivuxolimab in advanced cancers. TCRdb keeps only in-frame clones here, not all; method: immunoSEQ multiplex PCR. The sample yields under 100,000 clones, 80% to 90% seen once. Here the sequenced sample was CD4+ or CD8+ T cells sorted from blood, taken in a trial of the OX40 agonist ivuxolimab. Receptors originate from an adult with an advanced solid tumor such as melanoma, head and neck, liver or kidney cancer.

The chain uses TRBV27 and TRBJ1-5; 8 positions match TRBD1. V was pared by 5 bases and J by 0 bases, with 12 bases of the junction left unmatched. Germline V gene data show CDR1 as MNHEY and CDR2 as SMNVEV (reference sequence). CDR3 length: 18 amino acids. CDR3 bases: TGTGCCAGCAGTCTACTGATTACAGGGGGTCCTAGCAATCAGCCCCAGCATTTT. It translates to CASSLLITGGPSNQPQHF.

This clone was recorded once. Here the CDR3 DNA reads TGCGCCAGCAGCTCCGGACAGGGGACAGATACGCAGTATTTT. The encoded protein is CASSSGQGTDTQYF. The gene calls are TRBV5-1 and TRBJ2-3; 9 positions agree with TRBD1. Germline values: CDR1 SGHRS, CDR2 YFSETQ. The CDR3 is made up of 14 amino acids. With 3 bases clipped from V and 3 bases from J, the junction kept 2 bases outside the gene matches.

This clone was observed once. The rearrangement links TRBV11-2 to TRBJ2-3; unclear D gene. Germline CDR1 SGHAT, CDR2 FQNNGV. The CDR3 covers 14 residues. The ends were cut back, 0 bases at V and 2 bases at J, with 6 bases in the middle. The CDR3 reads CASSLDRFTDTQYF. CDR3 nucleotides: TGTGCCAGCAGCTTAGACAGGTTCACAGATACGCAGTATTTT.

As regards this clone: The sample holds other DNA sequences that translate to the same CDR3. The chain carries TRBV19 and TRBJ1-1; no clear D. The V end lost 3 bases, the J end lost 7 bases, and 12 bases lay between the germline ends. The CDR3 runs to 13 residues. Germline V gene data show CDR1 as LNHDA and CDR2 as SQIVND (reference sequence). The CDR3 DNA sequence: TGTGCCAGTAGTATGGGCCCCAGCCGTGAAGCTTTCTTT. Protein sequence: CASSMGPSREAFF. Full variable domain (outside the CDR3, taken from reference TRBV19 and TRBJ1-1): DGGITQSPKYLFRKEGQNVTLSCEQNLNHDAMYWYRQDPGQGLRLIYYSQIVNDFQKGDIAEGYSVSREKKESFPLTVTSAQKNPTAFYLCASSMGPSREAFFGQGTRLTVV.

The chain links TRBV5-4 to TRBJ1-2; 8 bases match TRBD1. The V segment lost 0 bases and the J segment 6 bases; nucleotides outside the gene matches: 1. The CDR3 has 13 amino acids. CDR1 and CDR2 from the germline V gene are SGHNT and YYREEE (reference sequence). The DNA for the CDR3 is TGTGCCAGCAGCTTGGTGACAGGGGATGGCTACACCTTC. This gives the protein CASSLVTGDGYTF.

This clone has only a few counts. The V and J genes are TRBV18 and TRBJ2-2; D remains unclear. This CDR3 contains 13 residues. The germline V gene encodes CDR1 KGHSH and CDR2 LQKENI. Trimming stripped 4 bases from V and 5 bases from J, with 8 bases between. As DNA, the CDR3 is TGTGCCAGCTCACGAGCCATGACCGGGGAGCTGTTTTTT. Translation: CASSRAMTGELFF.

The CDR3 spells CASSLQGANTEAFF. The CDR3 DNA is TGTGCCAGCAGCCTACAGGGGGCTAACACTGAAGCTTTCTTT. The chain uses TRBV27 and TRBJ1-1; 9 bases line up with TRBD1. Trimming at V came to 6 bases and at J to 2 bases, leaving 4 bases not matched to a gene. Germline V gene sequence: CDR1 MNHEY, CDR2 SMNVEV (reference sequence). The CDR3 covers 14 residues.

The table lists this clone with a few counts. The sample holds other DNA sequences that translate to the same CDR3. V gene TRBV19 combines with J gene TRBJ1-1, with unresolved D. The germline V gene has CDR1 LNHDA and CDR2 SQIVND (reference sequence). This CDR3 is built from 13 residues. Trimming shortened V by 2 bases and J by 2 bases, and 6 bases separated the two germline ends. The CDR3 sequence is CASSIQRNTEAFF. The CDR3 DNA is TGTGCCAGTAGTATACAGCGTAACACTGAAGCTTTCTTT. The whole variable domain, filled in from reference TRBV19 and TRBJ1-1, reads DGGITQSPKYLFRKEGQNVTLSCEQNLNHDAMYWYRQDPGQGLRLIYYSQIVNDFQKGDIAEGYSVSREKKESFPLTVTSAQKNPTAFYLCASSIQRNTEAFFGQGTRLTVV.

The chain recombines TRBV9 with TRBJ2-3, with D possibly matching TRBD2 (6 bases). V shed 6 bases and J shed 2 bases, with 13 bases lying between them. CDR1 is SGDLS, CDR2 YYNGEE, per germline. CDR3 length equals 14 residues. CDR3 region: CASKPSAYTDTQYF. The CDR3 nucleotides are TGTGCCAGCAAACCTAGCGCATACACAGATACGCAGTATTTT. Full variable domain (outside the CDR3, taken from reference TRBV9 and TRBJ2-3): DSGVTQTPKHLITATGQRVTLRCSPRSGDLSVYWYQQSLDQGLQFLIQYYNGEERAKGNILERFSAQQFPDLHSELNLSSLELGDSALYFCASKPSAYTDTQYFGPGTRLTVL.

In this sample, this clone is medium-sized. The chain is built from TRBV7-2 and TRBJ1-2, with D perhaps matching TRBD1 (5 bases). Trimming left V 7 bases short and J 4 bases short, with 10 bases between. The length of the CDR3 is 12 residues. Germline CDR1 and CDR2: SGHTA and FQGNSA. The CDR3 coding sequence is TGTGCCAGCACCACCGGGACCTATGGCTACACCTTC. It translates to CASTTGTYGYTF.

The rearrangement joins TRBV7-9 to TRBJ2-7; 10 bases are a match to TRBD2. The CDR3 is 15 residues long. The junction had 3 bases not matched to a gene; V was cut back by 1 base and J by 3 bases. Looked up from germline, CDR1 is SEHNR and CDR2 is FQNEAQ (reference sequence). CDR3 sequence: CASSLGLAGVYEQYF. CDR3 DNA: TGTGCCAGCAGCTTAGGGCTAGCGGGAGTCTACGAGCAGTACTTC.

The rearrangement links TRBV19 to TRBJ1-4; D uncertain. V was cut by 1 base and J by 4 bases, with 10 bases left in between. This CDR3 has 15 residues. Germline CDR1 and CDR2: LNHDA and SQIVND (reference sequence). CDR3 DNA: TGTGCCAGTAGTATAGGGCGGCGGAGTAATGAAAAACTGTTTTTT. Translation: CASSIGRRSNEKLFF.

In its sample, this clone was seen once. The chain recombines TRBV19 with TRBJ1-5; 12 bases fit TRBD1. The CDR3 has 18 residues. Germline assignment: CDR1 LNHDA and CDR2 SQIVND (reference sequence). Losses at the gene ends were 6 bases for V and 1 base for J; bases not matched to a gene: 10. The CDR3 protein is CASRKSGGQGASNQPQHF. Here the CDR3 DNA reads TGTGCCAGTAGAAAATCGGGGGGACAGGGGGCGAGCAATCAGCCCCAGCATTTT.

J is TRBJ1-1 and V is TRBV7-8; D ambiguous. Deletions cut 0 bases from V and 8 bases from J, with 1 base between. The V gene's germline CDR1 is SGHVS and CDR2 FQNEAQ. The CDR3 has 10 residues. The CDR3 DNA sequence: TGTGCCAGCAGCTTAGCGGAAGCTTTCTTT. This encodes CASSLAEAFF.

V usage is TRBV9 and J usage is TRBJ2-3, with 11 bases fitting TRBD2. The germline V gene has CDR1 SGDLS and CDR2 YYNGEE. The CDR3 runs 16 residues. J lost 3 bases, V lost 0 bases, and 3 bases had no gene match. The CDR3: CASSVGLAGRTDTQYF. The CDR3 DNA follows: TGTGCCAGCAGCGTAGGACTAGCGGGGAGGACAGATACGCAGTATTTT.

The chain combines TRBV11-2 with TRBJ1-1, with D unclear. V lost 2 bases and J lost 3, with 1 base in between. The CDR3 has 11 residues. The germline V gene has CDR1 SGHAT and CDR2 FQNNGV. The CDR3 nucleotides are TGTGCCAGCAGCTTACACACTGAAGCTTTCTTT. Encoded protein: CASSLHTEAFF.

This clone appeared a few times. Other DNA sequences in this specimen translate into the identical CDR3. The chain uses TRBV11-3 and TRBJ2-5; TRBD2 matches at 10 bases. The germline V gene has CDR1 SGHNT and CDR2 YENEEA. Trimming took 1 base from V and 2 from J; bases not matched to a gene: 1. The CDR3 consists of 15 residues. CDR3 in DNA: TGTGCCAGCAGCTTAGGGACTAGCGGACAAGAGACCCAGTACTTC. This encodes CASSLGTSGQETQYF. Full variable domain (remainder filled in from reference TRBV11-3 and TRBJ2-5): EAGVVQSPRYKIIEKKQPVAFWCNPISGHNTLYWYLQNLGQGPELLIRYENEEAVDDSQLPKDRFSAERLKGVDSTLKIQPAELGDSAVYLCASSLGTSGQETQYFGPGTRLLVL.

The CDR3 sequence: CASSQPGSLTYEQYF. The CDR3 nucleotides are TGTGCCAGCAGCCAGCCAGGGTCTTTAACCTACGAGCAGTACTTC. The chain carries TRBV4-2 and TRBJ2-7; perhaps TRBD1 as D (5 bases). In germline, CDR1 is LGHNA, CDR2 YNFKEQ. The CDR3 is 15 amino acids. V lost 3 bases and J 2 bases, leaving 14 bases between the germline ends.

The V call is TRBV2, the J call TRBJ1-6, with a possible D match to TRBD1 (5 bases). Germline-derived CDR1 and CDR2 are SNHLY and FYNNEI. The CDR3 covers 15 residues. The V end was cut by 6 bases, the J end by 7 bases, with 16 bases between. The CDR3 spells CASRGLRDGNSPLHF. The CDR3, as DNA: TGTGCCAGCAGGGGACTCCGGGACGGAAATTCACCCCTCCACTTT.

The table lists this clone with a few counts. The rearrangement joins TRBV6-4 to TRBJ2-3; TRBD2 aligns across 8 bases. V shed 0 bases and J 4 bases; nucleotides not matched to a gene: 0. CDR1 and CDR2 from the germline V gene are MRHNA and SNTAGT. The CDR3 is 14 amino acids. CDR3 in amino acids: CASSDSSGADTQYF. Here the CDR3 DNA reads TGTGCCAGCAGTGACTCTAGCGGGGCAGATACGCAGTATTTT.

J is TRBJ2-1 and V is TRBV9, with 8 bases lining up with TRBD2. Germline V gene lookup returns CDR1 SGDLS and CDR2 YYNGEE. Losses at the gene ends were 1 base for V and 7 bases for J; bases not matched to a gene: 4. This CDR3 has 14 amino acids. In nucleotides, the CDR3 is TGTGCCAGCAGCGTACGGGGGGGCCGTAATGAGCAGTTCTTC. It is translated as CASSVRGGRNEQFF.